This T cell receptor (beta chain) was observed in a study of HIV-infected patients and healthy controls. TCRdb redid the calling of the 5' RACE reads with MiXCR, one entry per CDR3 protein. The top ten clones hold around 22% of a sample with some 17,000 distinct CDR3 sequences, roughly 15% of them seen once. This clonotype was detected many times. Trimming pared 0 bases from V and 3 bases from J, leaving 11 bases between. In germline, CDR1 is LGHNA, CDR2 YNFKEQ. The CDR3 totals 15 residues. This receptor was taken from a human donor in good health. The specimen sequenced was CD8+ T cells from blood. This chain links TRBV4-2 with TRBJ1-1; D remains unclear. The CDR3 DNA reads TGTGCCAGCAGCCAAGATGCGGAAGGGCACACTGAAGCTTTCTTT. Its protein is CASSQDAEGHTEAFF.